This passage covers 27 T cell receptor beta chains from one sample sequenced in a study of blood T cell repertoires in COVID-19. Assay used: immunoSEQ multiplex PCR; TCRdb lists only in-frame clones, some missing. The table includes approximately 220,000 clones, 83% detected once. Sequencing used PBMCs or T cells enriched from blood (not recorded which). These receptors all come from a woman aged 50 to 60 who had been exposed to COVID-19.

A remark on this clone: Other DNA sequences within the sample encode an identical CDR3. This chain connects TRBV29-1 to TRBJ1-2; the D is unclear. The CDR3 is made up of 12 amino acids. With 3 bases removed from V and 0 bases from J, the gap between germline ends came to 5 bases. Germline V CDR1 and CDR2: SQVTM, ANQGSEA. In DNA, the CDR3 is TGCAGCGTTGAGCCAGCTAACTATGGCTACACCTTC. Its protein is CSVEPANYGYTF.

This rearrangement joins TRBV9 to TRBJ1-3, with D unclear. The ends were cut back, 2 bases at V and 3 bases at J, with 9 bases in the middle. This CDR3 has 14 residues. Germline loops: CDR1 SGDLS, CDR2 YYNGEE. The CDR3 DNA sequence: TGTGCCAGCAGCGTTTCCGCGGATGGAAACACCATATATTTT. Its protein is CASSVSADGNTIYF.

The gene calls are TRBV23-1 and TRBJ1-4; D call uncertain. TRBV23-1 is designated an ORF whose function remains uncertain. V was cut by 6 bases and J by 9 bases, with 14 bases left in between. The CDR3 covers 13 residues. The CDR3 spells CASSPMREKKLFF. The CDR3 bases are TGCGCCAGCAGCCCAATGAGGGAGAAAAAACTGTTTTTT.

V is TRBV7-2 and J is TRBJ1-1; no reliable D call. CDR3 length equals 14 residues. The V gene's germline CDR1 is SGHTA and CDR2 FQGNSA. V was trimmed by 2 bases and J by 4 bases, leaving 11 bases between them. This CDR3 is CASSLREGRTEAFF. The CDR3 region has the DNA TGTGCCAGCAGCTTAAGGGAGGGTCGCACTGAAGCTTTCTTT. Full variable domain (outside the CDR3, taken from reference TRBV7-2 and TRBJ1-1): GAGVSQSPSNKVTEKGKDVELRCDPISGHTALYWYRQSLGQGLEFLIYFQGNSAPDKSGLPSDRFSAERTGGSVSTLTIQRTQQEDSAVYLCASSLREGRTEAFFGQGTRLTVV.

The chain recombines TRBV11-2 with TRBJ2-7; weak D call: TRBD2 (6 bases). The CDR3 extends over 14 amino acids. Per germline, CDR1 SGHAT and CDR2 FQNNGV. V shed 5 bases and J shed 3 bases, with 14 bases lying between them. The CDR3 coding sequence is TGTGCCAGCAGCCATAGCGCCGGGGGCTACGAGCAGTACTTC. Its translation: CASSHSAGGYEQYF.

The V and J genes are TRBV25-1 and TRBJ1-1, with D uncertain. The V gene lost 4 bases and the J gene lost 7 bases, with 16 bases spanning the gap. Per the germline V gene, CDR1 is MGHDK and CDR2 is SYGVNS. This CDR3 comprises 14 residues. The DNA for the CDR3 is TGTGCCAGCAGTGCTCTACCCACGGGGATTGAAGCTTTCTTT. Residues: CASSALPTGIEAFF.

This chain connects TRBV10-3 to TRBJ2-1, with 13 bases fitting TRBD2. The germline gives CDR1 ENHRY, CDR2 SYGVKD. V was clipped by 10 bases and J by 6 bases; unmatched bases: 12. The CDR3 length is 16 residues. Written as DNA, the CDR3 is TGTGCCACCGGGACTAGCGGGGTGAGTGGGGGCAATGAGCAGTTCTTC. Translating it yields CATGTSGVSGGNEQFF.

The chain is built from TRBV9 and TRBJ2-6; a possible D gene is TRBD1 (5 bases). The ends were cut back, 10 bases at V and 1 base at J, with 9 bases in the middle. Germline CDR1 and CDR2: SGDLS and YYNGEE. The CDR3 has 13 amino acids. CDR3 DNA: TGTGCCTCGAAGGGGTCTGGGGCCAACGTCCTGACTTTC. Its translation: CASKGSGANVLTF. Combining the CDR3 with reference TRBV9 and TRBJ2-6 gives the whole variable domain DSGVTQTPKHLITATGQRVTLRCSPRSGDLSVYWYQQSLDQGLQFLIQYYNGEERAKGNILERFSAQQFPDLHSELNLSSLELGDSALYFCASKGSGANVLTFGAGSRLTVL.

Many counts were recorded for this clone. The genes are TRBV19 and TRBJ2-5; 8 nucleotides line up with TRBD2. Germline V gene sequence: CDR1 LNHDA, CDR2 SQIVND (reference sequence). CDR3 size: 16 residues. V lost 5 bases and J lost 4; bases outside the gene matches: 12. The CDR3 sequence is CASSVSAGVAGETQYF. The CDR3 bases are TGTGCCAGTAGTGTGTCAGCGGGGGTAGCTGGAGAGACCCAGTACTTC.

This chain uses TRBV10-1 with TRBJ1-5; tentatively, D is TRBD1 (6 bases). Germline CDR1 is WNHNN and CDR2 is SYGVQD (reference sequence). This CDR3 has 14 residues. Trimming took 10 bases from V and 5 from J, leaving 18 bases between them. CDR3 in amino acids: CATSSYRAYQPQHF. Written as DNA, the CDR3 is TGCGCCACCTCCAGCTACAGGGCGTATCAGCCCCAGCATTTT.

The table lists this clone with a count of one. The gene calls are TRBV7-9 and TRBJ1-1; maybe TRBD1 (5 bases). V was trimmed by 2 bases and J by 4 bases, leaving 11 bases between them. The CDR3 totals 14 residues. The V gene's germline CDR1 is SEHNR and CDR2 FQNEAQ (reference sequence). The CDR3 sequence: CASSLLRGGTEAFF. CDR3 DNA sequence: TGTGCCAGCAGCTTACTTCGGGGGGGCACTGAAGCTTTCTTT.

This chain links TRBV19 with TRBJ1-2; D gene uncertain. Trimming left V 0 bases short and J 3 bases short, with 8 bases between. Germline values: CDR1 LNHDA, CDR2 SQIVND (reference sequence). The CDR3 covers 14 residues. The CDR3 here is CASSIDDGDYGYTF. The CDR3 DNA follows: TGTGCCAGTAGTATAGACGACGGGGACTATGGCTACACCTTC.

This chain joins TRBV29-1 and TRBJ1-1; 7 nucleotides agree with TRBD1. Germline V gene lookup returns CDR1 SQVTM and CDR2 ANQGSEA. This CDR3 contains 13 residues. V shed 1 base and J 11 bases; nucleotides not matched to a gene: 10. The chain's CDR3 is CSVEVQGLPGAFF. The CDR3 DNA follows: TGCAGCGTTGAAGTACAGGGGCTGCCGGGGGCTTTCTTT.

This sequence joins TRBV7-8 and TRBJ2-3, with D possibly matching TRBD1 (5 bases). The V and J ends lost 5 bases and 0 bases respectively, with 15 bases between them. The CDR3 loop spans 16 amino acids. CDR1 SGHVS and CDR2 FQNEAQ come from the germline V gene. The DNA of the CDR3 is TGTGCCAGCAGCCGGTGGGGCCGATCTAGCACAGATACGCAGTATTTT. It encodes CASSRWGRSSTDTQYF. The full variable domain, completed using reference TRBV7-8 and TRBJ2-3, is GAGVSQSPRYKVAKRGQDVALRCDPISGHVSLFWYQQALGQGPEFLTYFQNEAQLDKSGLPSDRFFAERPEGSVSTLKIQRTQQEDSAVYLCASSRWGRSSTDTQYFGPGTRLTVL.

The chain couples TRBV6-2 or TRBV6-3 to TRBJ2-7; TRBD2 matches 11 bases. Germline trimming cut 0 bases from V and 0 bases from J; bases unmatched to any gene: 4. Per germline, CDR1 MNHEY and CDR2 SVGEGT. The CDR3 runs to 17 residues. The CDR3 DNA reads TGTGCCAGCAGTTACTCCCCTAGCGGGGGGTTCTCCTACGAGCAGTACTTC. Encoded protein: CASSYSPSGGFSYEQYF.

The rearrangement joins TRBV28 to TRBJ1-1; D not certain. Trimming shortened V by 10 bases and J by 3 bases, and 15 bases separated the two germline ends. CDR3 length: 13 amino acids. Germline V gene lookup returns CDR1 MDHEN and CDR2 SYDVKM. The CDR3 protein is CATLEGRHTEAFF. CDR3 sequence (DNA): TGTGCCACCCTAGAGGGCCGGCACACTGAAGCTTTCTTT.

This chain links TRBV19 with TRBJ1-5, with D perhaps TRBD1 (5 bases). Germline loops: CDR1 LNHDA, CDR2 SQIVND (reference sequence). The CDR3 sequence is 12 residues long. V lost 7 bases and J 5 bases, leaving 9 bases between the germline ends. The CDR3 nucleotides read TGTGCCAGTAACGCGGGGGATCAGCCCCAGCATTTT. Translating gives CASNAGDQPQHF.

This sequence joins TRBV6-1 and TRBJ1-2; D might be TRBD1 (5 bases). With 3 bases removed from V and 1 base from J, the gap between germline ends came to 15 bases. The CDR3 extends over 16 amino acids. Germline CDR1 MNHNS, CDR2 SASEGT. The DNA of the CDR3 is TGTGCCAGCAGTGATCCCCGCGACAGTCTTAACTATGGCTACACCTTC. This encodes CASSDPRDSLNYGYTF.

The chain links TRBV5-1 to TRBJ1-3, with D perhaps matching TRBD1 (5 bases). V was cut by 1 base and J by 2 bases, with 10 bases left in between. CDR1 and CDR2 (germline): SGHRS, YFSETQ. The CDR3 consists of 15 residues. The CDR3 sequence is CASSLLGQPGNTIYF. The DNA of the CDR3 is TGCGCCAGCAGCTTGTTAGGACAACCTGGAAACACCATATATTTT.

V usage is TRBV7-9 and J usage is TRBJ2-3; TRBD2 matches at 10 bases. Germline CDR1 is SEHNR and CDR2 is FQNEAQ (reference sequence). The length of the CDR3 is 15 residues. Trimming at V came to 7 bases and at J to 4 bases, leaving 8 bases not matched to a gene. The CDR3 reads CASTPPGLAPDTQYF. The CDR3 nucleotides are TGTGCCAGCACCCCTCCGGGACTAGCGCCAGATACGCAGTATTTT.

The J gene is TRBJ1-1, the V gene TRBV25-1; D possibly corresponds to TRBD1 (5 bases). The ends were cut back, 4 bases at V and 4 bases at J, with 19 bases in the middle. Germline CDR1 reads MGHDK; CDR2 reads SYGVNS. The CDR3 contains 16 residues. The chain's CDR3 is CASSAAGQNWGTEAFF. As DNA, the CDR3 is TGTGCCAGCAGTGCGGCAGGGCAAAATTGGGGCACTGAAGCTTTCTTT.

The V gene is TRBV7-2, the J gene TRBJ1-2, with 7 bases matching TRBD1. There are 16 residues in the CDR3. The germline V gene has CDR1 SGHTA and CDR2 FQGNSA. V lost 0 bases and J lost 7; bases outside the gene matches: 11. The CDR3 DNA follows: TGTGCCAGCAGCTTAGCGTTAGGGGGACAGCTCCCTGGCTACACCTTC. Translated: CASSLALGGQLPGYTF.

V gene TRBV7-2 combines with J gene TRBJ2-7; weak D call: TRBD1 (6 bases). Between the trimmed V and J ends, which lost 2 bases and 2 bases, there was a span of 13 bases. Germline-derived CDR1 and CDR2 are SGHTA and FQGNSA. The CDR3 is 15 residues long. The CDR3 is CASSLTGQDAYEQYF. CDR3 nucleotide sequence: TGTGCCAGCAGCTTAACAGGGCAGGATGCCTACGAGCAGTACTTC.

V is TRBV28 and J is TRBJ1-2; tentatively, D is TRBD1 (5 bases). V lost 2 bases and J lost 4, with 8 bases in between. The CDR3 length is 13 residues. Germline CDR1 MDHEN, CDR2 SYDVKM. The CDR3 sequence: CASSLGAIYGYTF. CDR3 nucleotide sequence: TGTGCCAGCAGTTTAGGGGCTATCTATGGCTACACCTTC.

V gene TRBV20-1 combines with J gene TRBJ1-5; 9 nucleotides match TRBD1. Germline lookup yields CDR1 DFQATT and CDR2 SNEGSKA (reference sequence). After removal of 1 base from V and 11 bases from J, the junction contained 0 bases not matched to a gene. CDR3 size: 11 residues. The CDR3 bases are TGCAGTGCTAGAGGGGACAGGGCCCAGCATTTT. It translates to CSARGDRAQHF.

This chain joins TRBV30 and TRBJ1-3; D might be TRBD1 (5 bases). The CDR3 contains 15 residues. The germline CDR1 and CDR2 sequences are GTSNPN and SVGIG (reference sequence). The V end was cut by 0 bases, the J end by 0 bases, with 9 bases between. The CDR3 region is CAWSVRQNSGNTIYF. In DNA form, the CDR3 reads TGTGCCTGGAGTGTCAGACAGAACTCTGGAAACACCATATATTTT.

CDR3 sequence reads: CASSESVVGYGYTF. The CDR3 region has the DNA TGTGCCAGCAGCGAGTCGGTTGTTGGCTATGGCTACACCTTC. The rearrangement links TRBV7-9 to TRBJ1-2; unclear D gene. The CDR3 loop spans 14 amino acids. Germline lookup yields CDR1 SEHNR and CDR2 FQNEAQ (reference sequence). V lost 5 bases and J 4 bases, leaving 14 bases between the germline ends.